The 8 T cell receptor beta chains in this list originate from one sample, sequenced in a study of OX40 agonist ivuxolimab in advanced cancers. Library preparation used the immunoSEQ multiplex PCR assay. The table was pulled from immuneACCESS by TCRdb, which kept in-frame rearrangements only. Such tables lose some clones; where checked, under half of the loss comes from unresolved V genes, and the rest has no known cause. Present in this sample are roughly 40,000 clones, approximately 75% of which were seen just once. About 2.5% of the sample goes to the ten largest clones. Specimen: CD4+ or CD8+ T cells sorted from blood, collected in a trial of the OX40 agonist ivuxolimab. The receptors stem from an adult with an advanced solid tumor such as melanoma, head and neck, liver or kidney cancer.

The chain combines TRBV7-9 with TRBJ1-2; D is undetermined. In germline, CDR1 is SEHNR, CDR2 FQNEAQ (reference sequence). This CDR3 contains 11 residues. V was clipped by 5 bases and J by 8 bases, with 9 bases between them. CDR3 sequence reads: CASSPMEGYTF. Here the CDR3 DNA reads TGTGCCAGCAGCCCGATGGAGGGCTACACCTTC.

The CDR3, as DNA: TGTGCCAGCAGGTCGACCACTTGGGGGGACAGGGGTTACCATGGCTACACCTTC. Its protein product is CASRSTTWGDRGYHGYTF. The rearrangement uses TRBV5-6 and TRBJ1-2; TRBD1 matches at 10 bases. This CDR3 has 18 residues. With V trimmed by 5 bases and J by 6 bases, 19 bases remained unmatched. Germline V lookup: CDR1 SGHDT, CDR2 YYEEEE. The full variable domain, in which reference TRBV5-6 and TRBJ1-2 provide the parts outside the CDR3, is DAGVTQSPTHLIKTRGQQVTLRCSPKSGHDTVSWYQQALGQGPQFIFQYYEEEERQRGNFPDRFSGHQFPNYSSELNVNALLLGDSALYLCASRSTTWGDRGYHGYTFGSGTRLTVV.

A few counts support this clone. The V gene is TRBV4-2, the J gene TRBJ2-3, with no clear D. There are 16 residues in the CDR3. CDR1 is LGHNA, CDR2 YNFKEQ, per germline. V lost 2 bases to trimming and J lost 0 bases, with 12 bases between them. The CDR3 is CASSQNPDQSTDTQYF. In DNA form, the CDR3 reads TGTGCCAGCAGCCAAAACCCCGACCAGAGCACAGATACGCAGTATTTT.

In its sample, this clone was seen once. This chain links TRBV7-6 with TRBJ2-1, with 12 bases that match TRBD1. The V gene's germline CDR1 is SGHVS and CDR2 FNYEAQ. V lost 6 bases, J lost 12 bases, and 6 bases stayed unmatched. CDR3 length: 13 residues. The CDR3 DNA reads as TGTGCCAGCAGAGAGGGACAGGGGGCGAGGCAGTTCTTC. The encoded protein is CASREGQGARQFF.

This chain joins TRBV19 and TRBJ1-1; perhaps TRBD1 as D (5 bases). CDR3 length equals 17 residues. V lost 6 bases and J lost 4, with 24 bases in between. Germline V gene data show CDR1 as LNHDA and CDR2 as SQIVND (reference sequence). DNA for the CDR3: TGTGCCAGTAGCCCCCCCGGGTGGGGAAGGGGTGGCACTGAAGCTTTCTTT. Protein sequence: CASSPPGWGRGGTEAFF.

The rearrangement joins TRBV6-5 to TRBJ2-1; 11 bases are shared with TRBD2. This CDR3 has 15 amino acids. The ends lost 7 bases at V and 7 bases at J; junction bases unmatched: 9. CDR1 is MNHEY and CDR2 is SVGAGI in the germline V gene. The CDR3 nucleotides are TGTGCCAGCACCCCCCCTACTAGCGGGAGTAATGAGCAGTTCTTC. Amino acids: CASTPPTSGSNEQFF.

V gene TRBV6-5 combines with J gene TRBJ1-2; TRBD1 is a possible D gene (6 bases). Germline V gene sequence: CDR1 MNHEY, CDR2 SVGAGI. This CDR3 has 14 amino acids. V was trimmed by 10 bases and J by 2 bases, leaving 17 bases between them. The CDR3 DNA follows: TGTGCCATCAACCCAGCCGGGACAAACTATGGCTACACCTTC. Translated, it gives CAINPAGTNYGYTF.

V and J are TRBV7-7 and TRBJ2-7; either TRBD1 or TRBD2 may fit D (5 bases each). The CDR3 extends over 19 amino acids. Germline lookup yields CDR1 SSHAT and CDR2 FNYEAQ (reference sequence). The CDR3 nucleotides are TGTGCTAGCAGCTTCGGGGCAAAGGAAAGGGGATCAGCATATAACGAGCAGTACGTC. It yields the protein CASSFGAKERGSAYNEQYV.